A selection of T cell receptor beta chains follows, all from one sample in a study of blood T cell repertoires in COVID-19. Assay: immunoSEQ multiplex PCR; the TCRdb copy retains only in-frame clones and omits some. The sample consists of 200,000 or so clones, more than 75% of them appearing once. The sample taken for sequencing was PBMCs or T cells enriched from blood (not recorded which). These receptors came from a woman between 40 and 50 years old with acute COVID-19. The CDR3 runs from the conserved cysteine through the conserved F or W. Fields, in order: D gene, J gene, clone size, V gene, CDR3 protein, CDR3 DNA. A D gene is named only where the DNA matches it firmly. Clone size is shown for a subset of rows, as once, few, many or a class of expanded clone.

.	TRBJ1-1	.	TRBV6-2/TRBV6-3	CASSPSQGWTEAFF	TGTGCCAGCAGTCCGTCACAGGGTTGGACTGAAGCTTTCTTT
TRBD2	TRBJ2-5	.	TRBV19	CASSIRGDWETQYF	TGTGCCAGTAGTATTCGGGGGGATTGGGAGACCCAGTACTTC
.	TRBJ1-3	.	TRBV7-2	CASSPRGVRSGNTIYF	TGTGCCAGCAGCCCCCGCGGGGTCCGCTCTGGAAACACCATATATTTT
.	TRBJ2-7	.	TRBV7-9	CASSLARGGNEQYF	TGTGCCAGCAGCTTAGCAAGGGGCGGAAACGAGCAGTACTTC
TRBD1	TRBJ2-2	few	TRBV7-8	CASDTGGSIGELFF	TGTGCCAGCGACACAGGGGGTTCTATCGGGGAGCTGTTTTTT
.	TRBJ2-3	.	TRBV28	CASNPLLSGSTSTDTQYF	TGTGCCAGCAACCCCCTTCTTTCAGGATCTACTAGCACAGATACGCAGTATTTT
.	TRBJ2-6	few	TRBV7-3	CASSLKSRTAGANVLTF	TGTGCCAGCAGCTTAAAATCCCGGACAGCAGGGGCCAACGTCCTGACTTTC
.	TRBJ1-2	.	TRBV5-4	CASSFRGNYGYTF	TGTGCCAGCAGCTTCCGGGGGAACTATGGCTACACCTTC
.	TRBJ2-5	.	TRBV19	CASSIVSGKQETQYF	TGTGCCAGTAGTATAGTCTCCGGGAAGCAAGAGACCCAGTACTTC
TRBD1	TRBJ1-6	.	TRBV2	CASSDGTGDSPLHF	TGTGCCAGCAGTGATGGGACAGGGGATTCACCCCTCCACTTT
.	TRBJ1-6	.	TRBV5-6	CASNDGQPNRPLHF	TGTGCCAGCAATGATGGACAGCCGAACAGACCCCTCCACTTT
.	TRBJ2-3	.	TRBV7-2	CASSLGVIDTDTQYF	TGTGCCAGCAGCTTAGGAGTAATAGACACAGATACGCAGTATTTT
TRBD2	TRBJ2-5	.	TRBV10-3	CAISESALGLAEETQYF	TGTGCCATCAGTGAGTCAGCGTTAGGACTAGCGGAAGAGACCCAGTACTTC
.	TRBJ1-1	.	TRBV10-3	CATRLGVNTEAFF	TGTGCCACCCGCTTAGGGGTGAACACTGAAGCTTTCTTT
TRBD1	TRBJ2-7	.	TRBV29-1	CSVAGGTGVHEQYF	TGCAGCGTTGCCGGGGGGACAGGGGTCCACGAGCAGTACTTC
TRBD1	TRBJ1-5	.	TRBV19	CASSMGQGAYQPQHF	TGTGCCAGTAGTATGGGCCAGGGGGCTTATCAGCCCCAGCATTTT
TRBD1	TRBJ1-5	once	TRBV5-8	CASSFRTGPYSNQPQHF	TGTGCCAGCAGCTTTCGGACAGGACCATATAGCAATCAGCCCCAGCATTTT
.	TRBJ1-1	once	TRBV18	CASSPSGEGNTEAFF	TGTGCCAGCTCACCCAGCGGGGAGGGAAACACTGAAGCTTTCTTT
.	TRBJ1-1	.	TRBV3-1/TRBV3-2	CASSQRGQKNTEAFF	TGTGCCAGCAGCCAAAGAGGCCAGAAGAACACTGAAGCTTTCTTT
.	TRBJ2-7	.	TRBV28	CASSRGDTREQYF	TGTGCCAGCAGTCGGGGGGACACCCGCGAGCAGTACTTC
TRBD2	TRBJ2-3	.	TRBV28	CASRPGFLAGIDYTDTQYF	TGTGCCAGCAGACCTGGCTTTCTAGCGGGAATAGATTACACAGATACGCAGTATTTT
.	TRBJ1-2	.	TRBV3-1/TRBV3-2	CASSQDLGRGYTF	TGTGCCAGCAGCCAAGATCTGGGCAGGGGCTACACCTTC
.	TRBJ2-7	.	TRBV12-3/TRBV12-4	CASSFASSEQYF	TGTGCCAGCAGTTTCGCCTCCAGCGAGCAGTACTTC
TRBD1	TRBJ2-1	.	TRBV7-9	CASSPRDRVHNEQFF	TGTGCCAGCAGCCCCCGGGACAGGGTGCACAATGAGCAGTTCTTC
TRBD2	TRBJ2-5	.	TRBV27	CASHSLAGGRETQYF	TGTGCCAGCCATTCTTTAGCGGGAGGTCGAGAGACCCAGTACTTC
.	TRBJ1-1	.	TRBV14	CASSQRTVNTEAFF	TGTGCCAGCAGCCAAAGGACAGTGAACACTGAAGCTTTCTTT
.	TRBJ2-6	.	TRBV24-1	CATSDFGQGLSGANVLTF	TGTGCCACCAGTGATTTTGGGCAGGGCCTCTCTGGGGCCAACGTCCTGACTTTC
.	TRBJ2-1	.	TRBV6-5	CASSYTERNEQFF	TGTGCCAGCAGTTACACCGAGCGGAATGAGCAGTTCTTC
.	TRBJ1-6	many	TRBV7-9	CASSFFGSPLHF	TGTGCCAGCAGCTTTTTCGGTTCACCCCTCCACTTT
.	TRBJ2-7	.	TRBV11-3	CASSLGLREQYF	TGTGCCAGCAGCTTAGGTCTACGCGAGCAGTACTTC
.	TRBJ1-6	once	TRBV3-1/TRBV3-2	CASSQEGSHGRSPLHF	TGTGCCAGCAGCCAAGAAGGGAGCCACGGTCGTTCACCCCTCCACTTT
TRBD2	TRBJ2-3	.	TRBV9	CASSVPRLAMGADTQYF	TGTGCCAGCAGCGTACCCCGACTAGCGATGGGAGCAGATACGCAGTATTTT
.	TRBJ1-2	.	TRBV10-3	CAISEARQNNYGYTF	TGTGCCATCAGTGAGGCACGACAGAATAACTATGGCTACACCTTC
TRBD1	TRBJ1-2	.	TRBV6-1	CASSEGTAWGYTF	TGTGCCAGCAGTGAGGGGACAGCGTGGGGCTACACCTTC
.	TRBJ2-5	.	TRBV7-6	CASSLVRGMETQYF	TGTGCCAGCAGCTTAGTTAGGGGAATGGAGACCCAGTACTTC
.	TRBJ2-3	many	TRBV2	CASSAAGSTDTQYF	TGTGCCAGCAGTGCTGCGGGGAGCACAGATACGCAGTATTTT
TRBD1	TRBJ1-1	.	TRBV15	CATRPQGADTEAFF	TGTGCCACCAGACCCCAGGGGGCGGACACTGAAGCTTTCTTT
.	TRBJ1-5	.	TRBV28	CASKGRRYQPQHF	TGTGCCAGCAAAGGCAGGCGTTATCAGCCCCAGCATTTT
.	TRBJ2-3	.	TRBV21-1	CASSKRERLAGGCCPDTQYF	TGTGCCAGCAGCAAAAGGGAGCGACTAGCGGGAGGATGTTGCCCAGATACGCAGTATTTT
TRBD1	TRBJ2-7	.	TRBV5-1	CASSMGQGVNEQYF	TGCGCCAGCAGTATGGGACAGGGGGTTAACGAGCAGTACTTC
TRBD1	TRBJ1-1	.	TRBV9	CASSTNRGTEAFF	TGTGCCAGCAGCACCAACAGGGGTACTGAAGCTTTCTTT
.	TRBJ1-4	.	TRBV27	CASSLSGGGHEKLFF	TGTGCCAGCAGTTTATCCGGGGGGGGCCACGAAAAACTGTTTTTT
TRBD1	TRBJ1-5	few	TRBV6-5	CASSYTTGTNQPQHF	TGTGCCAGCAGCTACACGACAGGGACCAATCAGCCCCAGCATTTT
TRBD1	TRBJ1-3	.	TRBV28	CASSIGTGPGNTIYF	TGTGCCAGCAGTATCGGGACAGGGCCTGGAAACACCATATATTTT
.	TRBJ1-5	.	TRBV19	CASSIAGENQPQHF	TGTGCCAGTAGTATAGCCGGGGAAAATCAGCCCCAGCATTTT
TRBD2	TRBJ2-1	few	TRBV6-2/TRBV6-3	CASSYSLGREANNEQFF	TGTGCCAGCAGTTACTCGCTCGGGCGGGAGGCTAACAATGAGCAGTTCTTC
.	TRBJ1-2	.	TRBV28	CASSSTVVYGYTF	TGTGCCAGCAGTTCGACAGTGGTCTATGGCTACACCTTC
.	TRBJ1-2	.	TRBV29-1	CSVDETDGYTF	TGCAGCGTTGATGAGACAGATGGCTACACCTTC
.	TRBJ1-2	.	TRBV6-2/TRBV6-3	CASSYGGLGYSGYTF	TGTGCCAGCAGTTACGGAGGACTAGGGTACAGTGGCTACACCTTC